This T cell receptor beta chain was recorded in a study of cytomegalovirus exposure and HLA in healthy donors. Germline V gene sequence: CDR1 KGHSH, CDR2 LQKENI. This CDR3 region has 14 residues. The V end lost 3 bases, the J end lost 0 bases, and 8 bases lay between the germline ends. Primers included in the PCR were 60 Vbeta and 13 Jbeta primers. Libraries were prepared by immunoSEQ multiplex PCR; TCRdb keeps only in-frame clonotypes and omits some of them. The top ten clones hold roughly 4.9% of a sample with about 110,000 clones, around three quarters of them seen once. J is TRBJ1-1 and V is TRBV18; D perhaps matches TRBD1 (5 bases). This TCR was recovered from a female donor in good health and CMV-seropositive. Specimen: PBMCs. The CDR3 spells CASSPGGMNTEAFF. The CDR3 nucleotides are TGTGCCAGCTCACCGGGGGGGATGAACACTGAAGCTTTCTTT.